This TCR beta chain appears in the sequencing data of a study of CD8+ T cells in alopecia areata. Study outcomes and limitations: Sequencing of scalp tissue also captures the resident alphabeta T cells of normal skin. For lesional scalp, especially alopecia totalis/universalis, clonality was higher than in normal scalp.

On this clone itself: Its antigen is as yet unknown.

CD4+ and CD8+ T cells were sorted from PBMCs stained for CD3, CD4 and CD8. This CDR3 is 14 amino acids long. Per germline, CDR1 MDHEN and CDR2 SYDVKM. With 0 bases removed from V and 2 bases from J, the gap between germline ends came to 8 bases. cDNA serving as the sequencing template came from extracted, reverse transcribed RNA. TCRdb's copy holds only in-frame clones and misses some; the assay was immunoSEQ multiplex PCR. This table has 65,000 to 100,000 clones, roughly half appearing once. The sequence was obtained from a human donor with alopecia areata. This sequence joins TRBV28 and TRBJ2-7; D is uncertain. The sample was NKG2D-high CD8+ T cells sorted from blood. CDR3 nucleotides: TGTGCCAGCAGTTTATGGGGGAATACCTACGAGCAGTACTTC. Protein: CASSLWGNTYEQYF.